This T cell receptor (beta chain) was recovered during a study of T cells in localized non-small cell lung cancer. Regarding the study as a whole: Compared with tumor, uninvolved adjacent lung displayed greater T cell clonality, ranking highest overall. The study sequenced only one region of the tumor. As a result, intratumor heterogeneity could not be excluded and remains possible. Out of the top 100 tumor clones, a median roughly 52 were seen in adjacent lung.

Assay: immunoSEQ multiplex PCR; the TCRdb copy retains only in-frame clones and omits some. The sample carries some 1,300 clones, around 23% recorded once. Germline CDR1 reads SGDLS; CDR2 reads YYNGEE. CDR3 size: 16 residues. The ends lost 4 bases at V and 3 bases at J; junction bases unmatched: 4. This clone is termed medium-sized (0.01 to 0.1%). Its antigen remains unknown. The source was lung tumor tissue, collected before any cancer treatment. The chain links TRBV9 to TRBJ2-2, with 12 bases matching TRBD2. The sequence was obtained from a man between 40 and 70 years old with stage II squamous cell lung carcinoma. CDR3 coding DNA: TGTGCCAGCAGCTTAACTAGCGGGAGGTACACCGGGGAGCTGTTTTTT. Translated, it gives CASSLTSGRYTGELFF.